The clone carrying this T cell receptor (beta chain) came up a few times. As yet, its antigen is unknown. A clone one base away is much larger, so this may be a read error. The sample comes from a study of breast tumors, draining lymph nodes, adjacent tissues. The CDR3 is 12 residues long. Germline lookup yields CDR1 DFQATT and CDR2 SNEGSKA (reference sequence). Trimming cost V 0 bases and J 15 bases, with 15 bases left between them. TCRdb re-derived calls from the multiplex PCR reads in MiXCR, one entry per CDR3 protein. The data show under 80,000 distinct CDR3 sequences, with roughly 44% seen just once and more than 7.5% held by the top ten. Study-level findings and limits: Data only fit, rather than demonstrated, lymph node origin of most tumor T cells. The data were judged consistent with most tumor T cells coming from lymph node and expanding in tumor. Tumor TCR diversity was below lymph nodes but above nontumor tissue. Tumor and nontumor repertoires were significantly more similar in luminal-like than in basal-like breast cancer.

The sequencing sample was made of breast tumor tissue. This sequence joins TRBV20-1 and TRBJ2-4, with a possible D match to TRBD2 (6 bases). This TCR derives from a female donor with breast cancer. Some clones in this sample may be carry-over from other donors' samples. The CDR3 DNA reads as TGCAGTGCTAGAGATCTGTGGGAGGCTGCGTACTTC. Translation gives CSARDLWEAAYF.